The 21 T cell receptor beta chains listed next were all sequenced from one sample in a study of response to subunit inactivated influenza vaccine. TCRdb called the RT-PCR reads again in MiXCR, with one record for every CDR3 protein. The table has around 190,000 distinct CDR3 sequences, approximately 15% seen once. Sample: CD8+ T cells sorted from PBMCs, taken around 5 days after vaccination. These receptors originate from a man between 50 and 59 years old who received an inactivated influenza vaccine.

This clonotype was counted between two and nine times. The chain has TRBV12-3 or TRBV12-4 and TRBJ2-7, with 8 bases that match TRBD2. The J segment lost 3 bases and the V segment lost 5 bases, leaving 9 bases of the junction unmatched. This CDR3 is 15 amino acids long. Here the CDR3 reads CASSPRTSSGYEQYF. CDR3 nucleotide sequence: TGTGCCAGCAGTCCCCGGACTAGCAGCGGCTACGAGCAGTACTTC.

V usage is TRBV6-1 and J usage is TRBJ2-5; 8 bases line up with TRBD2. The CDR3 is 15 residues long. The V and J ends lost 6 bases and 4 bases, in that order; junction bases with no gene match: 10. CDR1 MNHNS and CDR2 SASEGT come from the germline V gene. CDR3 loop: CASRGAGGTPETQYF. CDR3 nucleotides: TGTGCCAGCAGAGGGGCGGGGGGTACCCCAGAGACCCAGTACTTC.

The gene calls are TRBV5-1 and TRBJ1-1, with D possibly being TRBD1 (5 bases). The V end was cut by 4 bases, the J end by 4 bases, with 11 bases between. From germline, CDR1 is SGHRS and CDR2 YFSETQ. CDR3 length: 13 residues. In DNA form, the CDR3 reads TGCGCCAGCAGCCTAGGGGAACTCACTGAAGCTTTCTTT. It translates to CASSLGELTEAFF.

The chain is built from TRBV7-6 and TRBJ1-5; 8 bases fit TRBD1. The V segment lost 1 base and the J segment 11 bases; nucleotides outside the gene matches: 4. The CDR3 has 13 residues. Germline V gene lookup returns CDR1 SGHVS and CDR2 FNYEAQ. The CDR3 loop is CASSLGADRAQHF. CDR3 bases: TGTGCCAGCAGCTTAGGAGCGGACAGGGCCCAGCATTTT.

This CDR3 is CASSGTSGSYEQYF. The CDR3 DNA is TGTGCCAGCAGTGGGACTAGCGGCTCCTACGAGCAGTACTTC. The rearrangement links TRBV12-3 or TRBV12-4 to TRBJ2-7; 11 bases are shared with TRBD2. This CDR3 is built from 14 residues. V was clipped by 5 bases and J by 0 bases; unmatched bases: 0.

This clonotype was picked up a small number of times. J is TRBJ2-5 and V is TRBV4-3; D could derive from TRBD1 or TRBD2 (5 bases each). V lost 0 bases and J lost 0, with 8 bases in between. This CDR3 has 15 amino acids. Per the germline V gene, CDR1 is LGHNA and CDR2 is YSLEER. CDR3 nucleotides: TGCGCCAGCAGCCAAGAAGAGGGGTACCAAGAGACCCAGTACTTC. It specifies CASSQEEGYQETQYF.

The chain employs TRBV12-3 or TRBV12-4 and TRBJ1-5; maybe TRBD1 (5 bases). Trimming took off 2 bases at V and 5 bases at J, with 13 bases between the two ends. The CDR3 is 15 amino acids. CDR3 sequence: CASSLRSGVDQPQHF. The CDR3 bases are TGTGCCAGCAGTTTAAGGTCGGGGGTCGATCAGCCCCAGCATTTT.

The gene calls are TRBV9 and TRBJ2-5; 11 bases fit TRBD2. The CDR3 is 14 residues long. Germline V gene lookup returns CDR1 SGDLS and CDR2 YYNGEE. V was clipped by 2 bases and J by 5 bases; unmatched bases: 2. The DNA of the CDR3 is TGTGCCAGCAGCGTTAGCGGGGGGGTGGAGACCCAGTACTTC. It codes for CASSVSGGVETQYF.

This clonotype was seen only a few times. The CDR3, as DNA: TGTGCCAGCAGTATAGGACTTTACGAGCAGTACTTC. This encodes CASSIGLYEQYF. The chain uses TRBV6-2 or TRBV6-3 and TRBJ2-7; D perhaps matches TRBD2 (5 bases). The CDR3 has 12 amino acids. The germline V gene has CDR1 MNHEY and CDR2 SVGEGT. V was clipped by 5 bases and J by 4 bases, with 9 bases between them.

The J gene is TRBJ2-1, the V gene TRBV11-2, with a tentative D call TRBD1 (6 bases). Germline V CDR1 and CDR2: SGHAT, FQNNGV. V lost 1 base, J lost 2 bases, and 9 bases lay in between. This CDR3 has 15 residues. The CDR3, as DNA: TGTGCCAGCAGCTTAGGGGGGCCCCCCTACAATGAGCAGTTCTTC. Amino acids: CASSLGGPPYNEQFF.

This clonotype appeared a single time. J is TRBJ2-3 and V is TRBV7-6; 10 bases are a match to TRBD2. Looked up from germline, CDR1 is SGHVS and CDR2 is FNYEAQ. V shed 5 bases, J shed 7 bases, and the junction held 12 bases outside the gene matches. CDR3 length: 16 residues. DNA for the CDR3: TGTGCCAGCAGCCCTCCACTAGCGGGGCCTCCGAATACGCAGTATTTT. It specifies CASSPPLAGPPNTQYF.

J is TRBJ2-7 and V is TRBV27, with D perhaps matching TRBD1 (6 bases). Trimming took off 2 bases at V and 6 bases at J, with 17 bases between the two ends. The CDR3 covers 15 residues. CDR1 is MNHEY and CDR2 is SMNVEV in the germline V gene (reference sequence). This CDR3 is CASSLSASQGGEQYF. CDR3 bases: TGTGCCAGCAGTTTAAGCGCCTCACAGGGCGGCGAGCAGTACTTC.

A few counts support this clonotype. The genes are TRBV7-8 and TRBJ2-3; D is unresolved. The ends were cut back, 1 base at V and 1 base at J, with 21 bases in the middle. This CDR3 has 19 residues. Germline CDR1 SGHVS, CDR2 FQNEAQ. The CDR3 protein is CASSLVVRPAGKGTDTQYF. The CDR3 nucleotides read TGTGCCAGCAGCTTAGTAGTACGACCAGCTGGGAAGGGCACAGATACGCAGTATTTT.

The chain recombines TRBV6-5 with TRBJ1-6; D unclear. Trimming stripped 0 bases from V and 10 bases from J, with 13 bases between. This CDR3 contains 15 residues. CDR1 is MNHEY, CDR2 SVGAGI, per germline. The CDR3 bases are TGTGCCAGCAGTTACTCCACCGCCCCAACATCACCCCTCCACTTT. Translating gives CASSYSTAPTSPLHF.

This clonotype was detected a few times. The CDR3, as DNA: TGTGCCAGCAGTCCCTACGGGTCCCCGGAACGACAAGAGACCCAGTACTTC. Its protein product is CASSPYGSPERQETQYF. The rearrangement joins TRBV12-3 or TRBV12-4 to TRBJ2-5; no definite D call. The CDR3 is made up of 17 amino acids. Trimming pared 5 bases from V and 2 bases from J, leaving 21 bases between.

This clonotype has a handful of counts. The V gene is TRBV11-2, the J gene TRBJ2-7, with 7 bases aligning to TRBD1. V shed 1 base, J shed 4 bases, and the junction held 4 bases outside the gene matches. Looked up from germline, CDR1 is SGHAT and CDR2 is FQNNGV. There are 14 residues in the CDR3. CDR3 DNA sequence: TGTGCCAGCAGCTTAGTGGGGACAGTTTACGAGCAGTACTTC. Its translation is CASSLVGTVYEQYF.

The chain recombines TRBV20-1 with TRBJ2-2; D is unclear. The length of the CDR3 is 11 residues. V lost 2 bases to trimming and J lost 6 bases, with 4 bases between them. The germline gives CDR1 DFQATT, CDR2 SNEGSKA (reference sequence). In nucleotides, the CDR3 is TGCAGTGCTAGAAAGCCCGGGGAGCTGTTTTTT. Translation: CSARKPGELFF.

This clonotype was recorded a few times. The chain links TRBV7-8 to TRBJ2-7, with 7 bases identical to TRBD1. In germline, CDR1 is SGHVS, CDR2 FQNEAQ. Trimming cost V 4 bases and J 0 bases; bases outside gene matches: 9. The CDR3 runs 16 residues. The CDR3 is CASSWNEQGSSYEQYF. CDR3 bases: TGTGCCAGCAGCTGGAATGAACAGGGGAGCTCCTACGAGCAGTACTTC.

This chain links TRBV6-2 or TRBV6-3 with TRBJ2-6; D ambiguous. Trimming took off 1 base at V and 0 bases at J, with 4 bases between the two ends. This CDR3 spans 15 amino acids. Germline values: CDR1 MNHEY, CDR2 SVGEGT. CDR3 sequence: CASSYFISGANVLTF. In nucleotides, the CDR3 is TGTGCCAGCAGTTACTTTATCTCTGGGGCCAACGTCCTGACTTTC.

This clonotype has a handful of counts. The rearrangement links TRBV7-9 to TRBJ2-7, with D perhaps matching TRBD2 (7 bases). This CDR3 comprises 13 residues. The V end was cut by 3 bases, the J end by 7 bases, with 13 bases between. Germline V CDR1 and CDR2: SEHNR, FQNEAQ (reference sequence). This CDR3 reads CASSFGGLGEQYF. The CDR3 region has the DNA TGTGCCAGCAGCTTCGGGGGGCTAGGAGAGCAGTACTTC.

The chain is built from TRBV11-2 and TRBJ2-2; the match to TRBD2 covers 12 bases. Per the germline V gene, CDR1 is SGHAT and CDR2 is FQNNGV. The CDR3 loop spans 19 amino acids. Trimming removed 7 bases from V and 0 bases from J; junction bases left unmatched: 12. The CDR3 here is CASNSHGLAGKSNTGELFF. The CDR3 region has the DNA TGTGCCAGCAACTCCCACGGACTAGCGGGAAAGTCGAACACCGGGGAGCTGTTTTTT.